This T cell receptor (beta chain) was retrieved from a study of T cells in tuberculosis. Sequencing was performed with immunoSEQ multiplex PCR; in TCRdb, only in-frame clones are kept and a portion is missing. The repertoire holds about 33,000 clones, with 87% as singletons. Note on this clone: Its antigen remains unknown.

CDR1 and CDR2 (germline): SEHNR, FQNEAQ (reference sequence). The CDR3 is made up of 13 amino acids. Deletions cut 1 base from V and 8 bases from J, with 11 bases between. Time point reported: new active TB diagnosis, blood taken before or within 7 days of starting treatment. General study points: Active tuberculosis patients had shorter CDR3-alpha; the beta difference was nonsignificant.

The sample here was PBMCs, taken at tuberculosis diagnosis. The chain combines TRBV7-9 with TRBJ1-1; no definite D call. The clonotype originates from an adult with tuberculosis. The CDR3 loop is CASSLEAEAEAFF. The CDR3 DNA is TGTGCCAGCAGCTTAGAGGCGGAAGCCGAAGCTTTCTTT.